The rows below give T cell receptor beta chains drawn from one sample of a study of blood T cell repertoires in COVID-19. Only in-frame clones appear in the TCRdb table, and some are missing; sequencing was by immunoSEQ multiplex PCR. The sample holds fewer than 250,000 clones, more than 75% seen once. The sequenced material came from peripheral blood. These receptors all come from a middle-aged woman with acute or convalescent COVID-19. Both conserved end residues are part of each CDR3. A D gene is named only where the DNA matches it firmly. Only part of the rows carry a size: once, few, many, or a class if the clone is expanded.

>15|TRBJ1-5|-|TRBV30|-
TGTGCCTGGAGTGTGGGGGGGGGTAACAATCAGCCCCAGCATTTT
CAWSVGGGNNQPQHF
>14|TRBJ1-2|-|TRBV5-1|-
TGCGCCAGCAGCTTGCCAGATTCTAACTATGGCTACACCTTC
CASSLPDSNYGYTF
>13|TRBJ2-5|-|TRBV24-1|-
TGTGCCACCAGTGCCAACAGACAAGAGACCCAGTACTTC
CATSANRQETQYF
>14|TRBJ2-3|-|TRBV3-1/TRBV3-2|TRBD2
TGTGCCAGCAGCCAAGGGCGGGGGGGAGATACGCAGTATTTT
CASSQGRGGDTQYF
>13|TRBJ1-1|-|TRBV27|-
TGTGCCAGCAGTTTGGGGCAGAACACTGAAGCTTTCTTT
CASSLGQNTEAFF
>16|TRBJ1-1|-|TRBV4-3|-
TGCGCCAGCAGCCAAGCCGTACAGAGTGTGAACACTGAAGCTTTCTTT
CASSQAVQSVNTEAFF
>14|TRBJ1-5|-|TRBV2|-
TGTGCCAGCAGTGACAGGGCAAGCAATCAGCCCCAGCATTTT
CASSDRASNQPQHF
>16|TRBJ1-2|-|TRBV12-2|-
TGTGCAAGTCGTTTTCCCCTTCAGGGTCCGGACTATGGCTACACCTTC
CASRFPLQGPDYGYTF
>15|TRBJ2-1|-|TRBV7-9|-
TGTGCCAGCAGCTTAACGGGAGAGGCGTACAATGAGCAGTTCTTC
CASSLTGEAYNEQFF
>13|TRBJ2-7|-|TRBV2|TRBD2
TGTGCCAGCAGCCTGACTAGCGTCAACGAGCAGTACTTC
CASSLTSVNEQYF
>14|TRBJ1-2|-|TRBV24-1|-
TGTGCCACCAGTGACCTCGACAGATACTATGGCTACACCTTC
CATSDLDRYYGYTF
>14|TRBJ2-7|-|TRBV7-2|TRBD2
TGTGCCAGCAGCTTAGGGGCGGGAGAATACGAGCAGTACTTC
CASSLGAGEYEQYF
>14|TRBJ1-1|-|TRBV2|TRBD1
TGTGCCAGCGGTGTAGGGGGCATGAACACTGAAGCTTTCTTT
CASGVGGMNTEAFF
>15|TRBJ2-3|-|TRBV24-1|TRBD2
TGTGCCACCAGTGATTCTGGACTAGTTGGAGATACGCAGTATTTT
CATSDSGLVGDTQYF
>16|TRBJ1-2|-|TRBV3-1/TRBV3-2|TRBD1
TGTGCCAGCAGCCCCGCACCCGGGGGCAGGGGGAAAGGCTACACCTTC
CASSPAPGGRGKGYTF
>15|TRBJ2-1|few|TRBV13|TRBD2
TGTGCCAGCAGCCTAGCGGGAGGAGCCTACAATGAGCAGTTCTTC
CASSLAGGAYNEQFF
>13|TRBJ1-6|-|TRBV5-8|-
TGTGCCAGCAGCTATATCGCGGGATCACCCCTCCACTTT
CASSYIAGSPLHF
>14|TRBJ2-3|-|TRBV5-1|TRBD2
TGCGCCAGCAGCTTAGCGGGGGGGCCAGATACGCAGTATTTT
CASSLAGGPDTQYF
>15|TRBJ2-1|-|TRBV24-1|TRBD2
TGTGCCACCAGTGTGACTAGCGGGATAGCGGATGAGCAGTTCTTC
CATSVTSGIADEQFF
>15|TRBJ2-7|-|TRBV19|-
TGTGCCAGTTGTCAAACAGGCGACCACTCCTACGAGCAGTACTTC
CASCQTGDHSYEQYF
>14|TRBJ1-2|-|TRBV20-1|-
TGCAGTGCTAGTCGAGGTGAGGCTAACTATGGCTACACCTTC
CSASRGEANYGYTF
>16|TRBJ2-7|-|TRBV10-3|TRBD2
TGTGCCATCAGTGAGTCAAGTGGGAGGGGACCCTACGAGCAGTACTTC
CAISESSGRGPYEQYF
>15|TRBJ2-7|-|TRBV5-1|TRBD1
TGCGCCAGCAGCTGGCAGGGGGCGAAGGGGGACGAGCAGTACTTC
CASSWQGAKGDEQYF
>15|TRBJ2-1|-|TRBV5-1|TRBD2
TGCGCCAGCAGCAAGACTAGCGGGGGGCTGAATGAGCAGTTCTTC
CASSKTSGGLNEQFF
>14|TRBJ1-3|-|TRBV14|TRBD1
TGTGCCAGCAGCCGGGACAGGGGAGCAAACACCATATATTTT
CASSRDRGANTIYF
>13|TRBJ2-1|-|TRBV2|-
TGTGCCACCCAAGGGTCTGGGAGGAATGAGCAGTTCTTC
CATQGSGRNEQFF
>12|TRBJ1-2|once|TRBV19|-
TGTGCCAGTCGCGACGGGTACTATGGCTACACCTTC
CASRDGYYGYTF
>14|TRBJ2-5|-|TRBV12-5|-
TGTGCTAGTGGTTCGCGGGACAGTCAAGAGACCCAGTACTTC
CASGSRDSQETQYF
>15|TRBJ1-1|few|TRBV19|-
TGTGCCAGTAGTATGAACCCAACTCCGAGGGGGGGAGCTTTCTTT
CASSMNPTPRGGAFF
>15|TRBJ1-3|-|TRBV2|-
TGTGCCAGCAGGACAGACAGTATGCCTGGAAACACCATATATTTT
CASRTDSMPGNTIYF
>19|TRBJ2-4|-|TRBV3-1/TRBV3-2|TRBD2
TGTGCCAGCAGCCAACCCGGCTGGGAGGGGCGCCTGGCCAAAAACATTCAGTACTTC
CASSQPGWEGRLAKNIQYF
>14|TRBJ1-1|-|TRBV19|-
TGTGCCAGTAGTATAGAATCGGGGGAAAGGTCAGCTTTCTTT
CASSIESGERSAFF
>15|TRBJ1-6|-|TRBV6-1|-
TGTGCCAGCAGTGAAGCGCCCGATCGGCCAGCGACCCTCCACTTT
CASSEAPDRPATLHF
>15|TRBJ2-1|-|TRBV11-2|-
TGTGCCAGCAGCTCACAGGATTACCACTACAATGAGCAGTTCTTC
CASSSQDYHYNEQFF
>14|TRBJ2-7|once|TRBV4-3|-
TGCGCCAGCAGCCAAGACAGGGCCTCCTACGAGCAGTACTTC
CASSQDRASYEQYF